These 14 T cell receptor beta chains share one sample of origin, sequenced in a study of read filtering for tumor transcriptome and immune sequencing. The library was built from about 0.4 ug RNA with molecular barcoded adaptors for alpha/delta and beta/gamma chains. TCRdb re-analysed the reads in MiXCR, keeping a single row per CDR3 protein. The data contain fewer than 45,000 distinct CDR3 sequences, 13% of them seen just once; the ten biggest clones take up around 30%. The sample comprised a population of CD138-negative cells sorted from bone marrow. Every receptor here comes from a donor aged 40 or older with multiple myeloma.

In its sample, this clonotype was seen many times. The chain joins TRBV12-3 or TRBV12-4 to TRBJ1-1; maybe TRBD1 (5 bases). Trimming removed 2 bases from V and 0 bases from J, with 7 bases in between. The CDR3 runs 14 residues. The CDR3 loop is CASSLQGLNTEAFF. CDR3 sequence (DNA): TGTGCCAGCAGTTTACAGGGTTTGAACACTGAAGCTTTCTTT.

Many counts were recorded for this clonotype. J is TRBJ2-1 and V is TRBV24-1, with 11 nucleotides matching TRBD2. The junction had 6 bases not matched to a gene; V was cut back by 4 bases and J by 8 bases. CDR3 length equals 15 residues. The germline gives CDR1 KGHDR, CDR2 SFDVKD. Here the CDR3 reads CATSDTLAGVDEQFF. As DNA, the CDR3 is TGTGCCACCAGTGACACACTAGCGGGAGTGGATGAGCAGTTCTTC.

This clonotype was picked up one time. One end of the junction is discordant with germline, which a read error may explain. The CDR3 bases are TGTGCCAGCAGACGTCCTGGACCTAATGAAAGACTGTCTTTT. This codes for CASRRPGPNERLSF. This chain uses TRBV6-1 with TRBJ1-4; the D is unclear. The CDR3 length is 14 residues. CDR1 is MNHNS, CDR2 SASEGT, per germline.

The genes are TRBV7-8 and TRBJ2-1; 14 nucleotides match TRBD2. The germline CDR1 and CDR2 sequences are SGHVS and FQNEAQ. This CDR3 contains 20 residues. V was clipped by 5 bases and J by 8 bases; unmatched bases: 20. The CDR3 sequence: CASSLLSALGLAGDLDEQFF. CDR3 DNA: TGTGCCAGCAGCCTACTCTCCGCTTTGGGACTAGCGGGAGATCTCGATGAGCAGTTCTTC.

This chain joins TRBV10-1 and TRBJ1-1; the D gene is possibly TRBD1 (5 bases). The CDR3 extends over 15 amino acids. Germline CDR1 is WNHNN and CDR2 is SYGVQD (reference sequence). Trimming took 4 bases from V and 1 from J, leaving 13 bases between them. This CDR3 is CASSGGAGWNTEAFF. For the CDR3, the DNA is TGCGCCAGCAGTGGAGGGGCGGGATGGAACACTGAAGCTTTCTTT.

This clonotype occurred many times. The chain employs TRBV29-1 and TRBJ2-5, with 8 bases aligning to TRBD1. J lost 1 base, V lost 6 bases, and 10 bases had no gene match. Germline V lookup: CDR1 SQVTM, CDR2 ANQGSEA. The CDR3 has 15 amino acids. For the CDR3, the DNA is TGCAGCGTCGCTACCGGGACAGGACGCCAAGAGACCCAGTACTTC. Translating gives CSVATGTGRQETQYF. The variable domain in full, completed from reference TRBV29-1 and TRBJ2-5, reads SAVISQKPSRDICQRGTSLTIQCQVDSQVTMMFWYRQQPGQSLTLIATANQGSEATYESGFVIDKFPISRPNLTFSTLTVSNMSPEDSSIYLCSVATGTGRQETQYFGPGTRLLVL.

In this sample, this clonotype turned up many times. This chain uses TRBV7-2 with TRBJ1-1; possibly TRBD1 for D (5 bases). The germline CDR1 and CDR2 sequences are SGHTA and FQGNSA. Trimming cost V 0 bases and J 2 bases, with 13 bases left between them. CDR3 length: 16 amino acids. Written as DNA, the CDR3 is TGTGCCAGCAGCTTAGCAGCAGGGCTACACAACACTGAAGCTTTCTTT. Its protein product is CASSLAAGLHNTEAFF.

This clonotype was seen a few times. The chain employs TRBV7-2 and TRBJ2-4; 8 bases agree with TRBD1. This CDR3 is 17 amino acids long. The germline V gene encodes CDR1 SGHTA and CDR2 FQGNSA. After removal of 4 bases from V and 0 bases from J, the junction contained 8 bases not matched to a gene. CDR3 sequence reads: CASSSLDRVEAKNIQYF. CDR3 nucleotide sequence: TGTGCCAGCAGCTCTCTGGACAGGGTTGAAGCCAAAAACATTCAGTACTTC.

This clonotype occurred many times. The V gene is TRBV4-1, the J gene TRBJ1-3; the D gene is possibly TRBD1 (5 bases). In germline, CDR1 is MGHRA, CDR2 YSYEKL. V dropped 1 base and J dropped 0 bases, with 13 bases sitting between them. The length of the CDR3 is 17 residues. CDR3 residues: CASSQGGTTYSGNTIYF. As DNA, the CDR3 is TGCGCCAGCAGCCAAGGTGGGACGACTTACTCTGGAAACACCATATATTTT.

This clonotype was seen at least ten times. This chain joins TRBV12-3 or TRBV12-4 and TRBJ2-7; D is perhaps TRBD2 (6 bases). This CDR3 contains 14 residues. Trimming left V 11 bases short and J 7 bases short, with 24 bases between. CDR3: CASKVGTWAEEQYF. For the CDR3, the DNA is TGTGCCTCCAAGGTGGGGACTTGGGCTGAAGAGCAGTACTTC.

With respect to this clonotype: The likely explanation is a read error, given a far larger clone one base away. The chain links TRBV6-1 to TRBJ2-1; the match to TRBD2 covers 7 bases. After removal of 5 bases from V and 9 bases from J, the junction contained 16 bases not matched to a gene. The CDR3 extends over 16 amino acids. Germline V CDR1 and CDR2: MNHNS, SASEGT. The chain's CDR3 is CASSYSWRESFGEQFF. The CDR3 DNA reads TGTGCCAGCAGTTACTCATGGCGGGAGTCATTTGGTGAGCAGTTCTTC.

This clonotype has more than one count but fewer than ten. Possible read error: a much larger clone is one base away. J is TRBJ2-7 and V is TRBV6-5, with a tentative D call TRBD1 (6 bases). CDR3 length: 14 amino acids. Per germline, CDR1 MNHEY and CDR2 SVGAGI. CDR3 amino acids: CASGYRDIPYEQYF. The CDR3 coding sequence is TGTGCCAGCGGTTACCGGGACATTCCCTACGAGCAGTACTTC.

As regards this clonotype: A much bigger clone sits one base away, suggesting this may be a read error. The chain is built from TRBV6-2 or TRBV6-3 and TRBJ2-5; possibly TRBD2 for D (6 bases). The CDR3 extends over 13 amino acids. The V gene lost 8 bases and the J gene lost 4 bases, with 14 bases spanning the gap. CDR1 is MNHEY, CDR2 SVGEGT, per germline. CDR3 protein: CASGGAGGETQYF. CDR3 nucleotides: TGTGCCAGCGGAGGGGCCGGCGGAGAGACCCAGTACTTC.

Only a few counts were recorded for this clonotype. CDR3 residues: CSAYNSGANVLTF. The CDR3 nucleotides are TGCAGCGCGTACAACTCTGGGGCCAACGTCCTGACTTTC. The chain uses TRBV29-1 and TRBJ2-6; the D is unclear. Germline assignment: CDR1 SQVTM and CDR2 ANQGSEA. The ends were cut back, 7 bases at V and 0 bases at J, with 7 bases in the middle. There are 13 residues in the CDR3.